These 7 T cell receptor beta chains share one sample of origin, sequenced in a study of CD8 T cells in ankylosing spondylitis. TCRdb fed the 5' RACE reads into MiXCR, producing one record per CDR3 protein. The sample has 200,000 to 250,000 distinct CDR3 sequences, 20% to 30% seen once. Sequencing used blood, either unsorted or a sorted T cell fraction (not recorded which). All receptors derive from a male donor with ankylosing spondylitis or in good health (not recorded which).

The V and J genes are TRBV20-1 and TRBJ2-7; D is undetermined. Germline V gene sequence: CDR1 DFQATT, CDR2 SNEGSKA (reference sequence). This CDR3 region has 10 residues. V was trimmed by 5 bases and J by 9 bases, leaving 11 bases between them. CDR3 coding DNA: TGCAGTGCTGGCCGAACGGGGCAGTACTTC. As protein: CSAGRTGQYF.

This clonotype showed up just a few times. The CDR3 DNA reads TGCAGTGGAAGCAAGAGCTCCTACAATGAGCAGTTCTTC. Translated, it gives CSGSKSSYNEQFF. The chain recombines TRBV20-1 with TRBJ2-1; D call uncertain. Germline-derived CDR1 and CDR2 are DFQATT and SNEGSKA (reference sequence). The CDR3 loop spans 13 amino acids. V lost 7 bases and J 0 bases, leaving 10 bases between the germline ends.

This clonotype has ten or more counts. The rearrangement links TRBV24-1 to TRBJ2-4; D call uncertain. The CDR3 is made up of 13 amino acids. Germline CDR1 is KGHDR and CDR2 is SFDVKD. The V end lost 10 bases, the J end lost 0 bases, and 9 bases lay between the germline ends. CDR3 residues: CATSQIAKNIQYF. The CDR3, as DNA: TGTGCCACATCTCAGATAGCCAAAAACATTCAGTACTTC.

This clonotype has a handful of counts. The V and J genes are TRBV11-2 and TRBJ2-3; D possibly corresponds to TRBD1 (6 bases). The ends were cut back, 1 base at V and 6 bases at J, with 14 bases in the middle. CDR3 length: 15 amino acids. From germline, CDR1 is SGHAT and CDR2 FQNNGV. CDR3 coding DNA: TGTGCCAGCAGCTTAGGAGCGACAAGGGGGGATACGCAGTATTTT. This gives the protein CASSLGATRGDTQYF. The full variable domain, in which reference TRBV11-2 and TRBJ2-3 provide the parts outside the CDR3, is EAGVAQSPRYKIIEKRQSVAFWCNPISGHATLYWYQQILGQGPKLLIQFQNNGVVDDSQLPKDRFSAERLKGVDSTLKIQPAKLEDSAVYLCASSLGATRGDTQYFGPGTRLTVL.

The sample holds many counts of this clonotype. This sequence joins TRBV5-1 and TRBJ1-6; D remains ambiguous. The V gene lost 5 bases and the J gene lost 7 bases, with 10 bases spanning the gap. The CDR3 runs to 13 residues. CDR1 is SGHRS and CDR2 is YFSETQ in the germline V gene. CDR3: CASSPSPNSPLHF. CDR3 in DNA: TGCGCCAGCAGTCCTTCACCAAATTCACCCCTCCACTTT.

J is TRBJ2-3 and V is TRBV20-1; TRBD2 matches 7 bases. CDR1 and CDR2 (germline): DFQATT, SNEGSKA (reference sequence). V trimming: 3 bases; J trimming: 2 bases; junction bases outside the gene matches: 8. The CDR3 contains 15 residues. The DNA of the CDR3 is TGCAGTGCTAGGGTTGGCGGGAGCAACACAGATACGCAGTATTTT. Translation gives CSARVGGSNTDTQYF.

At least ten counts were recorded for this clonotype. V gene TRBV28 combines with J gene TRBJ2-7, with D hard to call. This CDR3 is 11 amino acids long. Trimming took off 4 bases at V and 7 bases at J, with 8 bases between the two ends. The germline CDR1 and CDR2 sequences are MDHEN and SYDVKM. The CDR3 reads CASSSGWEQYF. In nucleotides, the CDR3 is TGTGCCAGCAGTTCCGGGTGGGAGCAGTACTTC. Drawing the rest from reference TRBV28 and TRBJ2-7, the complete variable domain is DVKVTQSSRYLVKRTGEKVFLECVQDMDHENMFWYRQDPGLGLRLIYFSYDVKMKEKGDIPEGYSVSREKKERFSLILESASTNQTSMYLCASSSGWEQYFGPGTRLTVT.